Presented here are 20 T cell receptor beta chains from one specimen sequenced in a study of cytomegalovirus exposure and HLA in healthy donors. The study ran its PCR with 60 Vbeta and 13 Jbeta primers. Libraries were prepared by immunoSEQ multiplex PCR; TCRdb keeps only in-frame clonotypes and omits some of them. The table records about 160,000 clones, roughly four fifths of them present only once. Sequenced material: PBMCs. All receptors derive from a woman in her forties or fifties in good health and CMV-seropositive.

The CDR3, as DNA: TGCGCCAGCAGCCTGAGACTAGCCCGAGGTGAGCAGTTCTTC. Protein product: CASSLRLARGEQFF. The chain uses TRBV4-1 and TRBJ2-1, with TRBD2 matching 7 bases. Per the germline V gene, CDR1 is MGHRA and CDR2 is YSYEKL. The CDR3 is 14 residues long. V lost 4 bases and J lost 9; bases outside the gene matches: 9.

The chain links TRBV5-1 to TRBJ2-1, with D possibly being TRBD1 (6 bases). The CDR3 spans 13 residues. In germline, CDR1 is SGHRS, CDR2 YFSETQ. Trimming pared 4 bases from V and 10 bases from J, leaving 15 bases between. The CDR3 bases are TGCGCCAGCAGCCGGGACAACTCGGGGGAGCAGTTCTTC. This gives the protein CASSRDNSGEQFF.

The chain uses TRBV12-5 and TRBJ1-4, with TRBD1 matching 7 bases. Germline V gene lookup returns CDR1 LGHNT and CDR2 FRNRAP. The CDR3 extends over 16 amino acids. V was clipped by 0 bases and J by 2 bases; unmatched bases: 3. The CDR3 spells CASGLVMGQTNEKLFF. CDR3 coding DNA: TGTGCTAGTGGTTTGGTAATGGGACAGACTAATGAAAAACTGTTTTTT.

The rearrangement links TRBV6-5 to TRBJ2-2, with D uncertain. V lost 3 bases to trimming and J lost 2 bases, with 10 bases between them. This CDR3 has 15 residues. Germline V gene data show CDR1 as MNHEY and CDR2 as SVGAGI. The CDR3 bases are TGTGCCAGCAGTTATCAGATATTAAACACCGGGGAGCTGTTTTTT. It is translated as CASSYQILNTGELFF.

The chain combines TRBV7-8 with TRBJ1-3, with D hard to call. The CDR3 length is 16 residues. Per germline, CDR1 SGHVS and CDR2 FQNEAQ. V was cut by 0 bases and J by 7 bases, with 16 bases left in between. The CDR3 region has the DNA TGTGCCAGCAGCTTAGCGGAGGGAACCCTAGGGAACACCATATATTTT. It encodes CASSLAEGTLGNTIYF.

CDR3 protein: CASKPQSFGNTIYF. CDR3 bases: TGTGCCAGCAAACCGCAGTCTTTTGGAAACACCATATATTTT. The rearrangement uses TRBV2 and TRBJ1-3; no definite D call. The CDR3 is 14 amino acids. V shed 7 bases and J shed 3 bases, with 13 bases lying between them. CDR1 SNHLY and CDR2 FYNNEI come from the germline V gene.

J is TRBJ1-4 and V is TRBV19; perhaps TRBD1 as D (6 bases). CDR1 LNHDA and CDR2 SQIVND come from the germline V gene (reference sequence). Trimming pared 4 bases from V and 2 bases from J, leaving 8 bases between. CDR3 length equals 14 residues. CDR3 nucleotide sequence: TGTGCCAGTAGTAACAGGGCGACTAATGAAAAACTGTTTTTT. Its translation is CASSNRATNEKLFF.

The chain couples TRBV9 to TRBJ1-1; 7 nucleotides align to TRBD1. CDR1 is SGDLS and CDR2 is YYNGEE in the germline V gene. CDR3 length: 18 amino acids. J lost 4 bases, V lost 2 bases, and 17 bases had no gene match. CDR3 loop: CASSVTLGDDRAGTEAFF. The CDR3 region has the DNA TGTGCCAGCAGCGTTACCCTGGGGGACGACAGGGCTGGCACTGAAGCTTTCTTT.

This clone was seen a single time. One end of the junction is discordant with germline, which a read error may explain. The chain couples TRBV14 to TRBJ1-2; weak D call: TRBD1 (5 bases). Germline V gene sequence: CDR1 SGHDN, CDR2 FVKESK. The CDR3 runs 16 residues. The CDR3 region is CASSKELRGISYGYTF. In DNA, the CDR3 is TGTGCCAGCAGCAAAGAGTTGCGGGGGATTAGTTATGGCTACACCTTC.

This clone came up once. This rearrangement joins TRBV25-1 to TRBJ2-7; tentative D call: TRBD1 (6 bases). This CDR3 contains 12 residues. From germline, CDR1 is MGHDK and CDR2 SYGVNS. The ends were cut back, 8 bases at V and 0 bases at J, with 8 bases in the middle. The CDR3 is CASHRVSYEQYF. CDR3 in DNA: TGTGCCAGCCACAGGGTCTCCTACGAGCAGTACTTC.

This clone was detected only a few times. The chain joins TRBV7-9 to TRBJ2-1; 9 bases are a match to TRBD2. The CDR3 has 15 amino acids. The ends lost 2 bases at V and 8 bases at J; junction bases unmatched: 7. CDR1 is SEHNR, CDR2 FQNEAQ, per germline (reference sequence). CDR3 residues: CASSLSLAGMDEQFF. The CDR3 nucleotides read TGTGCCAGCAGCTTAAGTCTAGCGGGGATGGATGAGCAGTTCTTC.

The chain links TRBV5-1 to TRBJ2-2, with a weak D call TRBD2 (5 bases). The CDR3 runs to 15 residues. Germline V gives CDR1 SGHRS, CDR2 YFSETQ. Trimming removed 5 bases from V and 2 bases from J, with 13 bases in between. The CDR3 region is CASSPITRNTGELFF. CDR3 in DNA: TGCGCCAGCAGTCCTATAACTAGAAACACCGGGGAGCTGTTTTTT.

CDR3 residues: CASSLGLRNTEAFF. CDR3 DNA sequence: TGTGCCAGCAGCTTGGGCTTGAGAAACACTGAAGCTTTCTTT. The genes are TRBV11-2 and TRBJ1-1, with no clear D. Trimming shortened V by 3 bases and J by 2 bases, and 10 bases separated the two germline ends. The germline V gene encodes CDR1 SGHAT and CDR2 FQNNGV. The length of the CDR3 is 14 residues.

For the CDR3, the DNA is TGTGCCAGCAGCGTCGGGACAGGAGACACTGAAGCTTTCTTT. As protein: CASSVGTGDTEAFF. The rearrangement links TRBV9 to TRBJ1-1, with 8 bases lining up with TRBD1. The CDR3 is made up of 14 amino acids. CDR1 and CDR2 (germline): SGDLS, YYNGEE. Trimming at V came to 2 bases and at J to 3 bases, leaving 3 bases not matched to a gene.

The V call is TRBV29-1, the J call TRBJ2-1; possibly TRBD1 for D (5 bases). The CDR3 is 13 residues long. Germline assignment: CDR1 SQVTM and CDR2 ANQGSEA. Deletions cut 2 bases from V and 4 bases from J, with 9 bases between. The CDR3 spells CSVESPGYNEQFF. The CDR3 bases are TGCAGCGTTGAATCTCCAGGGTACAATGAGCAGTTCTTC.

The chain carries TRBV30 and TRBJ1-2; the D gene is possibly TRBD1 (5 bases). Trimming stripped 4 bases from V and 8 bases from J, with 20 bases between. The CDR3 loop spans 14 amino acids. In germline, CDR1 is GTSNPN, CDR2 SVGIG (reference sequence). The CDR3, as DNA: TGTGCCTGGAATTCCCCTTCCGGGGGAAACGGCTACACCTTC. It encodes CAWNSPSGGNGYTF.

The chain couples TRBV2 to TRBJ1-1, with D unresolved. Deletions cut 5 bases from V and 1 base from J, with 8 bases between. Per the germline V gene, CDR1 is SNHLY and CDR2 is FYNNEI. This CDR3 spans 13 amino acids. The CDR3 DNA is TGTGCCAGCAGTCAACACCGGAACACTGAAGCTTTCTTT. This sequence encodes CASSQHRNTEAFF.

The chain couples TRBV6-8 to TRBJ1-1; weak D call: TRBD1 (5 bases). Germline assignment: CDR1 MNHGY and CDR2 SAAAGT. V was shortened by 8 bases and J by 3 bases, with 16 bases between the two germline ends. There are 14 residues in the CDR3. This chain's CDR3 is CASRAAGPYTEAFF. The CDR3 nucleotides read TGTGCCAGCCGGGCGGCAGGGCCATACACTGAAGCTTTCTTT.

This chain links TRBV5-6 with TRBJ2-7; no clear D. V gave up 4 bases and J gave up 0 bases, with 11 bases separating them. This CDR3 has 14 residues. The germline V gene has CDR1 SGHDT and CDR2 YYEEEE. CDR3 in DNA: TGTGCCAGCAGCCTGACACACACCTCCTACGAGCAGTACTTC. Translation: CASSLTHTSYEQYF.

The gene calls are TRBV2 and TRBJ1-2, with D tentatively TRBD1 (5 bases). This CDR3 is 13 amino acids long. V was shortened by 5 bases and J by 2 bases, with 9 bases between the two germline ends. Per germline, CDR1 SNHLY and CDR2 FYNNEI. CDR3 protein: CASSPTENYGYTF. DNA of the CDR3: TGTGCCAGCAGTCCGACAGAGAACTATGGCTACACCTTC. Looking up the rest from reference TRBV2 and TRBJ1-2 gives the full variable domain: EPEVTQTPSHQVTQMGQEVILRCVPISNHLYFYWYRQILGQKVEFLVSFYNNEISEKSEIFDDQFSVERPDGSNFTLKIRSTKLEDSAMYFCASSPTENYGYTFGSGTRLTVV.